Listed here are 20 T cell receptor beta chains from one sample, sequenced in a study of shared clonotypes between healthy human individuals. TCRdb keeps only in-frame clones here, not all; method: immunoSEQ multiplex PCR. This sample has about 2.4 million clones, with roughly 93% found just once. Sequencing input: naive CD4+ T cells from PBMCs. Sample subset: CD45RA+ positively selected. All receptors derive from a man between 18 and 29 years old in good health. Some clones in this sample may be carry-over from other donors' samples.

The chain combines TRBV28 with TRBJ2-5, with 10 positions matching TRBD1. The J call may be incorrect, as the DNA end agrees better with TRBJ2-7. This CDR3 has 14 residues. In germline, CDR1 is MDHEN, CDR2 SYDVKM. The CDR3 loop reads CASRPRDRGNEQYF. CDR3 nucleotide sequence: TGTGCCAGCAGGCCGCGGGACAGGGGAAACGAGCAGTACTTC.

With regard to this clone: Other DNA sequences from this sample encode an identical CDR3 as well. This chain uses TRBV28 with TRBJ1-2, with D tentatively TRBD1 (5 bases). Trimming took 2 bases from V and 8 from J, leaving 9 bases between them. CDR3 length: 12 amino acids. Germline-derived CDR1 and CDR2 are MDHEN and SYDVKM. The CDR3 DNA is TGTGCCAGCAGTTTAACGCAGGGCGGCTACACCTTC. Translating gives CASSLTQGGYTF.

V is TRBV9 and J is TRBJ2-4, with TRBD2 matching 10 bases. Unmatched junction bases numbered 7, after V lost 4 bases and J lost 6 bases. Germline loops: CDR1 SGDLS, CDR2 YYNGEE. The CDR3 has 15 amino acids. The CDR3 sequence: CASSLAGVAGNIQYF. CDR3 in DNA: TGTGCCAGCAGCCTAGCGGGAGTAGCGGGAAACATTCAGTACTTC.

Of note for this clone: Within the sample, other DNA sequences also encode this same CDR3. The chain uses TRBV19 and TRBJ2-3; D gene uncertain. This CDR3 is built from 14 residues. From germline, CDR1 is LNHDA and CDR2 SQIVND (reference sequence). V lost 3 bases, J lost 0 bases, and 7 bases lay in between. For the CDR3, the DNA is TGTGCCAGTAGTATGACCGGGAGCACAGATACGCAGTATTTT. The encoded protein is CASSMTGSTDTQYF.

This chain links TRBV6-1 with TRBJ1-5; D not certain. V lost 2 bases to trimming and J lost 6 bases, with 17 bases between them. The CDR3 length is 16 residues. Germline values: CDR1 MNHNS, CDR2 SASEGT. In nucleotides, the CDR3 is TGTGCCAGCAGTGAAACCGACTGGGGAGGGATTCAGCCCCAGCATTTT. This encodes CASSETDWGGIQPQHF.

This clone was seen once. The chain has TRBV27 and TRBJ1-5; D is undetermined. CDR3 length equals 14 residues. V dropped 8 bases and J dropped 6 bases, with 17 bases sitting between them. Germline V gives CDR1 MNHEY, CDR2 SMNVEV (reference sequence). The CDR3 bases are TGTGCCAGCCGGTCGGGGTTGCCGAGTCAGCCCCAGCATTTT. It encodes CASRSGLPSQPQHF.

The chain is built from TRBV28 and TRBJ1-2, with unresolved D. Trimming removed 8 bases at V and 5 bases at J, with 15 bases between. CDR1 is MDHEN and CDR2 is SYDVKM in the germline V gene. The CDR3 consists of 13 residues. CDR3: CASFSPTEYGYTF. CDR3 sequence (DNA): TGTGCCAGCTTCTCCCCCACAGAGTATGGCTACACCTTC.

The chain links TRBV7-8 to TRBJ1-1; D perhaps matches TRBD1 (5 bases). The CDR3 has 14 residues. The V end was cut by 0 bases, the J end by 4 bases, with 9 bases between. The V gene's germline CDR1 is SGHVS and CDR2 FQNEAQ. CDR3 protein: CASSLAPGPTEAFF. The CDR3 nucleotides are TGTGCCAGCAGCTTAGCTCCAGGGCCCACTGAAGCTTTCTTT.

The chain couples TRBV19 to TRBJ2-7; tentatively, D is TRBD2 (6 bases). Germline V gene data show CDR1 as LNHDA and CDR2 as SQIVND (reference sequence). V lost 6 bases and J lost 0, with 15 bases in between. CDR3 length equals 15 residues. The CDR3 loop is CASRSLATSSYEQYF. Here the CDR3 DNA reads TGTGCCAGTAGGTCGCTAGCGACAAGCTCCTACGAGCAGTACTTC.

This clone was observed a single time. V is TRBV5-6 and J is TRBJ2-7; possible D gene TRBD1, 6 bases. The CDR3 sequence is 15 residues long. Looked up from germline, CDR1 is SGHDT and CDR2 is YYEEEE. Deletions cut 0 bases from V and 4 bases from J, with 14 bases between. The chain's CDR3 is CASSLAFGQQYEQYF. The CDR3 DNA is TGTGCCAGCAGCTTGGCCTTCGGACAGCAATACGAGCAGTACTTC.

As for this clone: This same CDR3 is encoded by further DNA sequences in the sample. The chain uses TRBV2 and TRBJ1-2; 8 bases fit TRBD1. After removal of 3 bases from V and 2 bases from J, the junction contained 2 bases not matched to a gene. The CDR3 extends over 14 amino acids. Germline V gives CDR1 SNHLY, CDR2 FYNNEI. The CDR3 region is CASSDGQGNYGYTF. CDR3 sequence (DNA): TGTGCCAGCAGTGACGGACAGGGAAACTATGGCTACACCTTC.

The chain carries TRBV2 and TRBJ2-2, with D perhaps TRBD1 (6 bases). The CDR3 is 14 amino acids. V lost 8 bases, J lost 6 bases, and 16 bases lay in between. CDR1 and CDR2 from the germline V gene are SNHLY and FYNNEI. CDR3 coding DNA: TGTGCCAGCGGAGGACAGCGGACTGCCGGGGAGCTGTTTTTT. This gives the protein CASGGQRTAGELFF.

The chain recombines TRBV5-6 with TRBJ1-2; possible D gene TRBD1, 6 bases. CDR3 size: 15 residues. The V and J ends lost 5 bases and 0 bases respectively, with 14 bases between them. The germline V gene has CDR1 SGHDT and CDR2 YYEEEE. CDR3 residues: CASSAEGEANYGYTF. The CDR3 DNA reads TGTGCCAGCAGTGCCGAGGGGGAAGCTAACTATGGCTACACCTTC.

As for this clone: Other DNA sequences in this specimen translate into the identical CDR3. The gene calls are TRBV4-1 and TRBJ1-3; possible D gene TRBD1, 5 bases. V lost 0 bases and J lost 2, with 8 bases in between. Germline-derived CDR1 and CDR2 are MGHRA and YSYEKL. There are 15 residues in the CDR3. The CDR3 region is CASSQDGGTGNTIYF. Here the CDR3 DNA reads TGCGCCAGCAGCCAAGACGGGGGGACTGGAAACACCATATATTTT.

The chain employs TRBV7-8 and TRBJ2-7; 9 bases are a match to TRBD2. CDR1 is SGHVS, CDR2 FQNEAQ, per germline. The CDR3 covers 16 residues. V lost 0 bases, J lost 1 base, and 4 bases stayed unmatched. The CDR3 loop is CASSLAGGGVSYEQYF. The CDR3 region has the DNA TGTGCCAGCAGCTTAGCTGGCGGGGGGGTTTCCTACGAGCAGTACTTC.

The chain couples TRBV27 to TRBJ2-3; D is undetermined. V was clipped by 5 bases and J by 3 bases, with 6 bases between them. The CDR3 has 12 amino acids. CDR1 and CDR2 from the germline V gene are MNHEY and SMNVEV (reference sequence). The CDR3 here is CASSTQTDTQYF. The CDR3 DNA reads TGTGCCAGCAGTACTCAGACAGATACGCAGTATTTT.

This clone occurred once. The chain recombines TRBV6-6 with TRBJ1-2; D is uncertain. The CDR3 sequence is 14 residues long. The germline V gene has CDR1 MNHNY and CDR2 SVGAGI (reference sequence). The V end lost 7 bases, the J end lost 7 bases, and 19 bases lay between the germline ends. The chain's CDR3 is CASTKIGIAAGYTF. CDR3 DNA: TGTGCCAGCACTAAGATCGGGATTGCGGCTGGCTACACCTTC.

The chain combines TRBV29-1 with TRBJ1-2, with 10 positions matching TRBD1. In germline, CDR1 is SQVTM, CDR2 ANQGSEA. J lost 7 bases, V lost 7 bases, and 6 bases had no gene match. There are 12 residues in the CDR3. Here the CDR3 reads CSGGGQGSGYTF. In nucleotides, the CDR3 is TGCAGCGGCGGGGGACAGGGGAGTGGCTACACCTTC.

The J gene is TRBJ1-5, the V gene TRBV27, with a possible D match to TRBD1 (5 bases). The V gene lost 5 bases and the J gene lost 5 bases, with 22 bases spanning the gap. The CDR3 covers 17 residues. The germline gives CDR1 MNHEY, CDR2 SMNVEV (reference sequence). The CDR3: CASSPSLVWGVDQPQHF. The CDR3 DNA sequence: TGTGCCAGCAGTCCTTCCCTCGTCTGGGGGGTAGATCAGCCCCAGCATTTT.

This clone appeared once. The genes are TRBV7-6 and TRBJ2-7; 7 nucleotides agree with TRBD2. The trim removed 5 bases at V and 4 bases at J, leaving 8 bases unmatched. The V gene's germline CDR1 is SGHVS and CDR2 FNYEAQ. This CDR3 comprises 14 residues. DNA for the CDR3: TGTGCCAGCAGCCCTCGGGACTACACTTACGAGCAGTACTTC. Amino acid sequence: CASSPRDYTYEQYF.